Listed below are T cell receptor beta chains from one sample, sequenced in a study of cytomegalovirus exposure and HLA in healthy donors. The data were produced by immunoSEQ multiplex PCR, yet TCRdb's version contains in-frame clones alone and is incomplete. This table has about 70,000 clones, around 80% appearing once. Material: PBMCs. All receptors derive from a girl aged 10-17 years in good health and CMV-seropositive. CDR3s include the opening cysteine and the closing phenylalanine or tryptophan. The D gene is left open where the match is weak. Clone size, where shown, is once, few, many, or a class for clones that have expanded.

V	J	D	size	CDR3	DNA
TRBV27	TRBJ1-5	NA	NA	CASSYQGHQPQHF	TGTGCCAGCAGTTATCAGGGTCACCAGCCCCAGCATTTT
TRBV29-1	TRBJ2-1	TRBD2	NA	CSVPSGEGNEQFF	TGCAGCGTTCCTAGCGGGGAGGGTAATGAGCAGTTCTTC
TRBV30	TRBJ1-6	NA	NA	CAWSGEISYNSPLHF	TGTGCCTGGAGTGGCGAGATCTCCTATAATTCACCCCTCCACTTT
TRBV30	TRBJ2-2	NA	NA	CAWSVLFRTDTGELFF	TGTGCCTGGAGTGTACTCTTTCGGACAGACACCGGGGAGCTGTTTTTT
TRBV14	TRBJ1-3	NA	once	CASSQLRVFGNTIYF	TGTGCCAGCAGCCAACTCAGGGTGTTCGGAAACACCATATATTTT
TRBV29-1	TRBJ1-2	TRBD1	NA	CSVEARRTGGRGYTF	TGCAGCGTTGAAGCTAGAAGGACAGGGGGCCGGGGATACACCTTC
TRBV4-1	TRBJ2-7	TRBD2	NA	CASSQVGRGDPREQYF	TGCGCCAGCAGCCAAGTTGGGCGGGGGGACCCTCGGGAGCAGTACTTC
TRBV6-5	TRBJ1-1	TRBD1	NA	CASSFWTGPSNTEAFF	TGTGCCAGCAGTTTCTGGACAGGCCCCTCGAACACTGAAGCTTTCTTT
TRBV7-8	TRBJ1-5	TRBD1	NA	CASSWGQGGTQHF	TGTGCCAGCAGCTGGGGACAGGGAGGGACCCAGCATTTT
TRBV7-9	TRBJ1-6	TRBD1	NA	CASSSRQDSAGGPLHF	TGTGCCAGCAGCTCCCGACAGGACAGCGCAGGGGGACCCCTCCACTTT
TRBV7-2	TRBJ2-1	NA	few	CASSYGEERPYNEQFF	TGTGCCAGCAGCTACGGGGAAGAGCGGCCGTACAATGAGCAGTTCTTC
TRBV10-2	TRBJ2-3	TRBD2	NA	CASSYGTITDTQYF	TGCGCCAGCAGTTACGGGACTATCACAGATACGCAGTATTTT
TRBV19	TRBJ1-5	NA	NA	CASSPTVSNQPQHF	TGTGCCAGTAGCCCTACAGTTAGCAATCAGCCCCAGCATTTT
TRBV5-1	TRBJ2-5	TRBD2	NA	CASTSRTSGIETQYF	TGCGCCAGCACCAGTCGGACTAGCGGGATTGAGACCCAGTACTTC